The clone carrying this T cell receptor beta chain was observed once. The antigen remains unidentified. Per germline, CDR1 SGHNT and CDR2 YYREEE (reference sequence). The CDR3 is 15 residues long. V dropped 4 bases and J dropped 5 bases, with 13 bases sitting between them. Using immunoSEQ multiplex PCR, the repertoire was profiled, and TCRdb retains in-frame clones only, with some absent. Altogether roughly 2.5 million clones are present, roughly nine tenths being singletons, with the ten largest covering roughly 0.13%. The source of the sample is a study of shared clonotypes between healthy human individuals. Overall study context: Plates per donor: three CD4 naive, three CD4 memory, two CD8 naive, one CD8 memory.

Findings and caveats of the study: Genetic and exposure-history diversity was limited by the small donor number. Clonotype sharing among donors was thought likely to change with sequencing depth.

This receptor was obtained from a man aged 18-30 years in good health. The sequencing input was naive CD4+ T cells sorted from blood. Documented subset: CD45RA+ positively selected. This chain connects TRBV5-4 to TRBJ1-6; tentative D call: TRBD1 (6 bases). The CDR3 bases are TGTGCCAGCAGCCTCCCGGACAGTAATAATTCACCCCTCCACTTT. It codes for CASSLPDSNNSPLHF.